This T cell receptor beta chain was recovered during a study of T cell responses to AZD1222 COVID-19 vaccine. Germline V lookup: CDR1 LNHDA, CDR2 SQIVND (reference sequence). The CDR3 runs 15 residues. After removal of 3 bases from V and 5 bases from J, the junction contained 7 bases not matched to a gene. This table comes from immunoSEQ multiplex PCR, and its TCRdb copy is limited to in-frame clones, with some not included. The profile covers some 80,000 clones, with 90% to 95% appearing a single time and about 5.2% taken by the ten largest. The sample here was peripheral blood, taken on day 0 of AZD1222 vaccination. This sequence joins TRBV19 and TRBJ2-5, with 9 nucleotides matching TRBD1. This TCR derives from an adult in good health. The CDR3 DNA follows: TGTGCCAGTAGTATTGGGACAGGGCGAGTTGAGACCCAGTACTTC. It codes for CASSIGTGRVETQYF.